The T cell receptor beta chain described here comes from a study of PD-1 blockade in mismatch repair-deficient tumors. Overall study context: Enrolled about 2012-2016, patients had progressing, pretreated mismatch repair-deficient cancers of over nine types.

In the case of this clone: Its specificity is unknown.

Profiling relied on immunoSEQ multiplex PCR, and the TCRdb table lists in-frame clones only, not all of them. The table includes 40,000 to 65,000 clones, 65% to 85% detected once. Every patient had mismatch repair deficiency by PCR or immunohistochemistry. The TCR-sequenced patients were a few responders to pembrolizumab. Study results and caveats: Tumor-resident clones, often absent from pretreatment blood, expanded after pembrolizumab and then contracted.

The sequence was collected from an adult with mismatch repair-deficient cancer. The material sequenced was peripheral blood, taken approximately 18 weeks after starting pembrolizumab.

CDR3 protein: CASKGEGETQYF. The CDR3 bases are TGTGCCAGCAAGGGCGAGGGGGAGACCCAGTACTTC. The V call is TRBV2, the J call TRBJ2-5, with D perhaps being TRBD1 or TRBD2 (5 bases each). V was trimmed by 7 bases and J by 5 bases, leaving 11 bases between them. The CDR3 contains 12 residues. Germline assignment: CDR1 SNHLY and CDR2 FYNNEI.